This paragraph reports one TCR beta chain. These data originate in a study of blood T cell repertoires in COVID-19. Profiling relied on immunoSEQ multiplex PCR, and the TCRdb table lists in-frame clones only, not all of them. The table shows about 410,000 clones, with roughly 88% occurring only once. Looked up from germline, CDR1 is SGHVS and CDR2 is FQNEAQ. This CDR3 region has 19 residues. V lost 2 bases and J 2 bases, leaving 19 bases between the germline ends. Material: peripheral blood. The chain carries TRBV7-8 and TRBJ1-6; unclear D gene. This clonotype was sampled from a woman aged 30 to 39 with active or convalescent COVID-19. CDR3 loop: CASSLQSTTTGTYNSPLHF. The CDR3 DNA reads TGTGCCAGCAGCTTACAGTCAACTACGACCGGGACCTATAATTCACCCCTCCACTTT.